This TCR beta chain was obtained from a study of T cell clones after liver transplantation. On the study more broadly: Draws occurred before transplant, before withdrawal, and after complete or failed withdrawal.

Unmatched junction bases numbered 2, after V lost 6 bases and J lost 4 bases. The CDR3 runs 14 residues. CDR1 is MDHEN, CDR2 SYDVKM, per germline. This clone turned up a few times. TCRdb's table, derived via immunoSEQ multiplex PCR, lists solely in-frame clones and lacks some. The repertoire has about 70,000 clones, about 80% of them found once; the top ten carry approximately 0.79%. This TCR was sampled from a human patient who received a liver transplant. A share of the T cells may be of graft donor origin. Specimen: CD4+ T cells from blood, collected 12 months after liver transplant. The chain has TRBV28 and TRBJ1-5; 11 nucleotides align to TRBD1. The CDR3 here is CASSGDRGNQPQHF. The CDR3 bases are TGTGCCAGCAGCGGGGACAGGGGGAATCAGCCCCAGCATTTT.